These 5 T cell receptor beta chains came from one sample sequenced in a study of a mutant IDH1 vaccine in newly diagnosed glioma. Sample time point: week 5, during vaccination. With topical imiquimod, each dose of the vaccine consisted of 300 ug of mutant IDH1 20-mer peptide. Their recognized antigens are unknown. Data came from immunoSEQ multiplex PCR; TCRdb stores just in-frame clones and leaves some out. Among roughly 40,000 clones listed, 90% to 95% were seen once. Source: PBMCs, taken from a glioma patient whose treatment included an IDH1 peptide vaccine. Source of these receptors: a man aged 50 or older with glioma.

The J gene is TRBJ1-5, the V gene TRBV30; D unresolved. The CDR3 spans 12 residues. Germline values: CDR1 GTSNPN, CDR2 SVGIG (reference sequence). The V end lost 3 bases, the J end lost 6 bases, and 9 bases lay between the germline ends. CDR3 sequence: CAWSAGSQPQHF. In nucleotides, the CDR3 is TGTGCCTGGAGCGCCGGTAGTCAGCCCCAGCATTTT. Combining the CDR3 with reference TRBV30 and TRBJ1-5 gives the whole variable domain SQTIHQWPATLVQPVGSPLSLECTVEGTSNPNLYWYRQAAGRGLQLLFYSVGIGQISSEVPQNLSASRPQDRQFILSSKKLLLSDSGFYLCAWSAGSQPQHFGDGTRLSIL.

This sequence joins TRBV27 and TRBJ1-1; 9 positions agree with TRBD1. V was clipped by 5 bases and J by 4 bases; unmatched bases: 11. Germline values: CDR1 MNHEY, CDR2 SMNVEV (reference sequence). This CDR3 is built from 16 residues. Here the CDR3 DNA reads TGTGCCAGCAGTCCCTCGACAGGGGGTATCAGCACTGAAGCTTTCTTT. Amino acids: CASSPSTGGISTEAFF.

This clone has only one observation. V gene TRBV6-5 combines with J gene TRBJ1-5; TRBD1 agrees at 9 bases. V shed 6 bases, J shed 5 bases, and the junction held 8 bases outside the gene matches. There are 15 residues in the CDR3. In germline, CDR1 is MNHEY, CDR2 SVGAGI. CDR3 in amino acids: CASRQAGQGDQPQHF. The CDR3 coding sequence is TGTGCCAGCAGACAAGCGGGACAGGGTGATCAGCCCCAGCATTTT.

This clone was detected a few times. This CDR3 is CASGGLSGANVLTF. The CDR3 coding sequence is TGTGCCAGTGGGGGGCTCTCTGGGGCCAACGTCCTGACTTTC. This chain links TRBV19 with TRBJ2-6, with D perhaps given as TRBD1 or TRBD2 (6 bases each). V was clipped by 8 bases and J by 0 bases, with 8 bases between them. The CDR3 extends over 14 amino acids. Germline-derived CDR1 and CDR2 are LNHDA and SQIVND (reference sequence).

This chain connects TRBV12-5 to TRBJ2-3; D not certain. V dropped 5 bases and J dropped 4 bases, with 13 bases sitting between them. The CDR3 sequence is 14 residues long. Germline loops: CDR1 LGHNT, CDR2 FRNRAP. Here the CDR3 reads CASGVGSAADTQYF. DNA for the CDR3: TGTGCTAGTGGTGTGGGCTCGGCGGCAGATACGCAGTATTTT.